One sample yielded the 27 T cell receptor beta chains listed below, sequenced in a study of T cells after yellow fever vaccination. TCRdb analysed the 5' RACE reads with MiXCR anew, one entry per CDR3 protein. Among some 200,000 distinct CDR3 sequences listed, approximately 11% were seen once. The source material was CD8+ T cells sorted from PBMCs, sampled 15 days after the yellow fever booster vaccination. The receptors were gathered from a young man who received the YFV17D yellow fever vaccine.

The chain has TRBV7-9 and TRBJ1-2; TRBD1 agrees at 8 bases. The length of the CDR3 is 16 residues. CDR1 is SEHNR and CDR2 is FQNEAQ in the germline V gene (reference sequence). The V segment lost 2 bases and the J segment 3 bases; nucleotides outside the gene matches: 8. Here the CDR3 DNA reads TGTGCCAGCAGCTTACCCGCAGGGGGCGCCTACTATGGCTACACCTTC. This sequence encodes CASSLPAGGAYYGYTF.

The J gene is TRBJ2-1, the V gene TRBV11-3; 10 bases are a match to TRBD1. After removal of 5 bases from V and 10 bases from J, the junction contained 11 bases not matched to a gene. CDR3 length: 15 amino acids. Germline CDR1 SGHNT, CDR2 YENEEA. CDR3 sequence reads: CASSPGQGLFREQFF. In DNA, the CDR3 is TGTGCCAGCAGCCCGGGACAGGGGCTGTTCAGGGAGCAGTTCTTC.

Many counts were recorded for this clonotype. The V call is TRBV29-1, the J call TRBJ2-1; D might be TRBD2 (5 bases). The CDR3 consists of 13 residues. The V and J ends lost 1 base and 9 bases respectively, with 13 bases between them. Germline lookup yields CDR1 SQVTM and CDR2 ANQGSEA. In nucleotides, the CDR3 is TGCAGCGTTGAAGTGACTACCGCGGGTGAGCAGTTCTTC. Its translation: CSVEVTTAGEQFF.

There are a few counts of this clonotype. This chain uses TRBV6-5 with TRBJ2-2; 14 nucleotides align to TRBD2. The junction had 7 bases not matched to a gene; V was cut back by 6 bases and J by 7 bases. Germline V CDR1 and CDR2: MNHEY, SVGAGI. This CDR3 spans 16 amino acids. The CDR3 is CASRPTSGGAYGELFF. The CDR3 coding sequence is TGTGCCAGCAGGCCGACTAGCGGGGGGGCCTACGGGGAGCTGTTTTTT.

This clonotype was detected ten times or more. The V gene is TRBV10-3, the J gene TRBJ2-7, with D hard to call. Germline V gives CDR1 ENHRY, CDR2 SYGVKD. This CDR3 has 15 amino acids. Deletions cut 0 bases from V and 0 bases from J, with 9 bases between. CDR3 nucleotides: TGTGCCATCAGTGAGTCAGGTCCGTTCTCCTACGAGCAGTACTTC. Its protein is CAISESGPFSYEQYF.

The rearrangement links TRBV14 to TRBJ2-3; 7 bases agree with TRBD2. The ends lost 4 bases at V and 2 bases at J; junction bases unmatched: 9. This CDR3 spans 16 amino acids. Germline values: CDR1 SGHDN, CDR2 FVKESK. The CDR3 DNA sequence: TGTGCCAGCAGCCGGATGGGGCGGGGGACCACAGATACGCAGTATTTT. The encoded protein is CASSRMGRGTTDTQYF. Using reference TRBV14 and TRBJ2-3 for the parts outside the CDR3, the full variable domain is EAGVTQFPSHSVIEKGQTVTLRCDPISGHDNLYWYRRVMGKEIKFLLHFVKESKQDESGMPNNRFLAERTGGTYSTLKVQPAELEDSGVYFCASSRMGRGTTDTQYFGPGTRLTVL.

In its sample, this clonotype was seen many times. The chain joins TRBV7-9 to TRBJ2-1; possible D gene TRBD2, 6 bases. Per the germline V gene, CDR1 is SEHNR and CDR2 is FQNEAQ (reference sequence). Trimming took off 2 bases at V and 14 bases at J, with 16 bases between the two ends. There are 13 residues in the CDR3. The CDR3 sequence is CASSLLSGTDKFF. The CDR3 region has the DNA TGTGCCAGCAGCTTATTATCCGGGACTGACAAGTTCTTC. The full variable domain, its missing parts supplied by reference TRBV7-9 and TRBJ2-1, is DTGVSQNPRHKITKRGQNVTFRCDPISEHNRLYWYRQTLGQGPEFLTYFQNEAQLEKSRLLSDRFSAERPKGSFSTLEIQRTEQGDSAMYLCASSLLSGTDKFFGPGTRLTVL.

V usage is TRBV29-1 and J usage is TRBJ2-3; TRBD2 might be the D (7 bases). The V end lost 5 bases, the J end lost 3 bases, and 12 bases lay between the germline ends. From germline, CDR1 is SQVTM and CDR2 ANQGSEA. This CDR3 contains 13 residues. CDR3 in amino acids: CSVIGGGTDTQYF. As DNA, the CDR3 is TGCAGCGTTATAGGGGGGGGTACAGATACGCAGTATTTT.

The chain joins TRBV7-9 to TRBJ1-1, with D unresolved. The germline V and J ends were trimmed by 3 bases and 4 bases, with 18 bases remaining between them. Germline CDR1 is SEHNR and CDR2 is FQNEAQ (reference sequence). The CDR3 has 16 residues. The DNA for the CDR3 is TGTGCCAGCAGCTTTGGGCCCAAGGAGGGATCCACTGAAGCTTTCTTT. Translating it yields CASSFGPKEGSTEAFF.

V and J are TRBV4-1 and TRBJ2-5; tentative D call: TRBD2 (6 bases). V lost 1 base and J 5 bases, leaving 17 bases between the germline ends. The CDR3 is 16 residues long. CDR1 is MGHRA, CDR2 YSYEKL, per germline. The DNA of the CDR3 is TGCGCCAGCAGCCAAGCGGGGGTGGTGATTTTGGAGACCCAGTACTTC. This codes for CASSQAGVVILETQYF.

CDR3: CAWTVDSYNSPLHF. The CDR3 coding sequence is TGTGCCTGGACGGTTGACTCCTATAATTCACCCCTCCACTTT. The chain is built from TRBV30 and TRBJ1-6; D unresolved. Germline lookup yields CDR1 GTSNPN and CDR2 SVGIG (reference sequence). This CDR3 comprises 14 residues. V shed 4 bases and J shed 0 bases, with 7 bases lying between them.

This clonotype was counted ten times or more. The chain uses TRBV7-9 and TRBJ2-1, with D maybe TRBD1 (5 bases). CDR3 length equals 12 residues. Germline CDR1 and CDR2: SEHNR and FQNEAQ (reference sequence). Trimming shortened V by 6 bases and J by 9 bases, and 12 bases separated the two germline ends. CDR3 in DNA: TGTGCCAGCAGAAGCCCAGGGTTTGAGCAGTTCTTC. Translated: CASRSPGFEQFF.

The V gene is TRBV20-1, the J gene TRBJ2-2; D is unclear. CDR3 size: 13 residues. Germline V CDR1 and CDR2: DFQATT, SNEGSKA (reference sequence). Deletions cut 1 base from V and 6 bases from J, with 9 bases between. CDR3 sequence: CSARVAFSGELFF. DNA of the CDR3: TGCAGTGCTAGAGTGGCGTTCTCCGGGGAGCTGTTTTTT.

This rearrangement joins TRBV11-2 to TRBJ2-5, with unresolved D. Trimming took off 1 base at V and 3 bases at J, with 12 bases between the two ends. The CDR3 is 15 residues long. Germline values: CDR1 SGHAT, CDR2 FQNNGV. The CDR3 nucleotides are TGTGCCAGCAGCTTAGGGAGCCAGTGGGAAGAGACCCAGTACTTC. The encoded protein is CASSLGSQWEETQYF.

This clonotype occurred a few times. The chain links TRBV2 to TRBJ2-3, with 10 bases that match TRBD2. With V trimmed by 5 bases and J by 2 bases, 10 bases remained unmatched. Per the germline V gene, CDR1 is SNHLY and CDR2 is FYNNEI. This CDR3 contains 17 residues. The CDR3 reads CASSTLPAGGYTDTQYF. The CDR3 DNA sequence: TGTGCCAGCAGTACTTTACCAGCGGGGGGGTACACAGATACGCAGTATTTT.

V usage is TRBV4-3 and J usage is TRBJ2-5; TRBD2 might be the D (7 bases). V lost 1 base, J lost 5 bases, and 14 bases lay in between. The CDR3 has 15 residues. Germline CDR1 is LGHNA and CDR2 is YSLEER. The CDR3 loop reads CASSQVGGGGETQYF. The CDR3 DNA reads TGCGCCAGCAGCCAAGTGGGCGGGGGCGGTGAGACCCAGTACTTC.

This clonotype was counted between two and nine times. The chain carries TRBV7-6 and TRBJ2-1; 8 bases are a match to TRBD2. The CDR3 length is 16 residues. The germline V gene encodes CDR1 SGHVS and CDR2 FNYEAQ. V was pared by 2 bases and J by 3 bases, with 6 bases of the junction left unmatched. This chain's CDR3 is CASSLFTAGDYNEQFF. The CDR3 region has the DNA TGTGCCAGCAGCTTATTCACAGCGGGGGACTACAATGAGCAGTTCTTC.

This clonotype has just a few counts. The rearrangement joins TRBV7-9 to TRBJ2-7; tentatively, D is TRBD1 or TRBD2 (5 bases each). Per the germline V gene, CDR1 is SEHNR and CDR2 is FQNEAQ (reference sequence). CDR3 length equals 13 residues. The V end was cut by 8 bases, the J end by 5 bases, with 16 bases between. The CDR3 sequence is CASHSRDGHEQYF. DNA of the CDR3: TGTGCCAGCCACTCTCGGGACGGCCACGAGCAGTACTTC.

The chain joins TRBV13 to TRBJ2-5; D is unresolved. The CDR3 extends over 14 amino acids. Per the germline V gene, CDR1 is PRHDT and CDR2 is FYEKMQ (reference sequence). The V and J ends lost 3 bases and 2 bases respectively, with 10 bases between them. CDR3 sequence: CASSFGSEQETQYF. CDR3 in DNA: TGTGCCAGCAGCTTTGGTTCTGAACAAGAGACCCAGTACTTC.

This clonotype appeared a few times. The gene calls are TRBV9 and TRBJ2-1; the D is unclear. This CDR3 comprises 12 residues. V lost 4 bases to trimming and J lost 7 bases, with 9 bases between them. Germline lookup yields CDR1 SGDLS and CDR2 YYNGEE. Here the CDR3 reads CASSSIGNEQFF. The CDR3 region has the DNA TGTGCCAGCAGCTCGATCGGGAATGAGCAGTTCTTC.

The rearrangement joins TRBV11-2 to TRBJ2-1; TRBD2 aligns across 8 bases. J was trimmed by 5 bases and V by 4 bases; bases with no gene match: 16. The CDR3 is 18 residues long. CDR1 is SGHAT and CDR2 is FQNNGV in the germline V gene. CDR3 amino acids: CASSSFSTGGPRNNEQFF. The DNA for the CDR3 is TGTGCCAGCAGCTCCTTTTCGACGGGGGGGCCACGGAACAATGAGCAGTTCTTC.

This clonotype was seen more than once but under ten times. CDR3 sequence: CASGGTSGSQGRYV. The DNA of the CDR3 is TGTGCCAGCGGGGGGACTAGCGGGAGCCAAGGAAGGTACGTC. The chain employs TRBV2 and TRBJ2-7; 14 bases line up with TRBD2. The V segment lost 8 bases and the J segment 12 bases; nucleotides outside the gene matches: 12. Germline lookup yields CDR1 SNHLY and CDR2 FYNNEI. The CDR3 consists of 14 residues.

The J gene is TRBJ2-1, the V gene TRBV20-1, with D perhaps matching TRBD2 (6 bases). The V gene lost 2 bases and the J gene lost 6 bases, with 17 bases spanning the gap. The CDR3 totals 15 residues. Germline V CDR1 and CDR2: DFQATT, SNEGSKA (reference sequence). The CDR3 sequence is CSARIIIRETNEQFF. In nucleotides, the CDR3 is TGCAGTGCTAGAATCATCATACGGGAGACCAATGAGCAGTTCTTC.

This clonotype occurred many times. The chain is built from TRBV7-9 and TRBJ2-3; 8 bases agree with TRBD1. The CDR3 totals 15 residues. Trimming at V came to 4 bases and at J to 3 bases, leaving 6 bases not matched to a gene. CDR1 and CDR2 (germline): SEHNR, FQNEAQ (reference sequence). CDR3 sequence: CASSSSGGLTDTQYF. Written as DNA, the CDR3 is TGTGCCAGCAGCTCTTCAGGGGGCTTAACAGATACGCAGTATTTT.

This clonotype has a handful of counts. This chain joins TRBV29-1 and TRBJ1-1; a weak D match, TRBD1 (6 bases). The CDR3 covers 12 residues. Germline V lookup: CDR1 SQVTM, CDR2 ANQGSEA. V lost 4 bases and J lost 2, with 8 bases in between. CDR3 amino acids: CSVAGGNTEAFF. The CDR3 DNA is TGCAGCGTTGCCGGGGGCAACACTGAAGCTTTCTTT.

The chain employs TRBV7-2 and TRBJ2-3; D gene uncertain. The ends were cut back, 3 bases at V and 0 bases at J, with 7 bases in the middle. The germline gives CDR1 SGHTA, CDR2 FQGNSA. The CDR3 sequence is 14 residues long. CDR3 region: CASSFASSTDTQYF. The CDR3 coding sequence is TGTGCCAGCAGCTTCGCGTCTAGCACAGATACGCAGTATTTT.

The V and J genes are TRBV6-5 and TRBJ2-2; the D is unclear. The V gene's germline CDR1 is MNHEY and CDR2 SVGAGI. The CDR3 consists of 13 residues. V lost 3 bases to trimming and J lost 4 bases, with 6 bases between them. The CDR3 sequence: CASSYRSTGELFF. In DNA, the CDR3 is TGTGCCAGCAGTTATCGGAGCACCGGGGAGCTGTTTTTT.